This T cell receptor (beta chain) was retrieved from a study of blood T cell repertoires in COVID-19. Study background: The analysed material was cDNA or gDNA that came from T cells, B-cell-depleted T cells, or PBMCs.

This clone was seen a few times. The repertoire was sequenced with immunoSEQ multiplex PCR; TCRdb's copy has only in-frame clones and lacks some. The sample lists roughly 250,000 clones; around 82% were seen once. The Seattle patients, enrolled during active infection, were followed longitudinally. Sequencing input: peripheral blood. The sequence came from a person aged 65-85 years with COVID-19, enrolled during active disease.

CDR3 nucleotide sequence: TGTGCCAGCAGCTTATGGTCGGGGGCGAACACCGGGGAGCTGTTTTTT. Translating gives CASSLWSGANTGELFF. J is TRBJ2-2 and V is TRBV11-2, with D maybe TRBD2 (6 bases). The germline gives CDR1 SGHAT, CDR2 FQNNGV. The length of the CDR3 is 16 residues. Trimming took off 2 bases at V and 0 bases at J, with 10 bases between the two ends.